This paragraph covers one TCR beta chain sequence. Trimming took off 6 bases at V and 2 bases at J, with 16 bases between the two ends. CDR3 length equals 15 residues. CDR1 and CDR2 (germline): SNHLY, FYNNEI. The sample comes from a study of T cell changes during pregnancy in multiple sclerosis. Using immunoSEQ multiplex PCR, the repertoire was profiled, and TCRdb retains in-frame clones only, with some absent. The table records fewer than 65,000 clones, around 94% of them present only once. The rearrangement joins TRBV2 to TRBJ2-5; TRBD2 is a possible D gene (6 bases). This clonotype originated in a female donor with multiple sclerosis, enrolled in a pregnancy study. Material: CD4+ T cells from peripheral blood mononuclear cells, obtained in the third trimester of pregnancy. The CDR3 sequence: CASRPRAGLQETQYF. CDR3 sequence (DNA): TGTGCCAGCAGGCCAAGGGCGGGGCTACAAGAGACCCAGTACTTC.